Below, one T cell receptor beta chain is given with its context. The entry originates in a study of blood T cell repertoires in COVID-19. Study at large: Spain, Italy and the United States supplied samples that represented acute and convalescent COVID-19. T cells, B-cell-depleted T cells, or PBMCs supplied cDNA or gDNA.

This CDR3 comprises 15 residues. V lost 3 bases and J lost 4; bases outside the gene matches: 5. Germline assignment: CDR1 LGHDT and CDR2 YNNKEL (reference sequence). Per the study methods: Reference gene primer amplification in the assay estimated nucleated cell counts. Sequenced by immunoSEQ multiplex PCR; TCRdb stores in-frame clones only, minus some. For V, J and clone size, that table is used; D and trimming come from the DNA. The sample includes 95,000 to 150,000 clones, more than 75% of them seen just once. The material sequenced was peripheral blood. This TCR came from a human donor in a cohort sampled during active COVID-19. This chain uses TRBV3-1 (or the pseudogene TRBV3-2) with TRBJ2-1; TRBD1 matches at 8 bases. CDR3 sequence (DNA): TGTGCCAGCAGCCAGGGAGGACAGGGATACAATGAGCAGTTCTTC. Translating gives CASSQGGQGYNEQFF.